This TCR beta chain was found in a study of blood T cell repertoires in COVID-19. CDR3 size: 14 residues. In germline, CDR1 is LGHDT, CDR2 YNNKEL (reference sequence). V was clipped by 5 bases and J by 4 bases, with 14 bases between them. This clone has just a few counts. The repertoire was sequenced with immunoSEQ multiplex PCR; TCRdb's copy has only in-frame clones and lacks some. The top ten hold 3% of the sample, which has under 200,000 clones, around 67% seen once. Source material: peripheral blood. The chain recombines TRBV3-1 (or the pseudogene TRBV3-2) with TRBJ2-5; a weak D match, TRBD2 (6 bases). This clonotype was obtained from an elderly woman with acute or convalescent COVID-19. The CDR3 spells CASSSGLEGETQYF. The CDR3 DNA reads as TGTGCCAGCAGCTCGGGACTGGAGGGAGAGACCCAGTACTTC.